This paragraph reports one T cell receptor (beta chain). This sample is part of a study of neoadjuvant anti-PD-1 for oral cavity cancer. TCRdb's table, derived via immunoSEQ multiplex PCR, lists solely in-frame clones and lacks some. This table has 11,000 to 15,000 clones, roughly 67% appearing once. The germline V gene has CDR1 SGHDN and CDR2 FVKESK. The V gene lost 0 bases and the J gene lost 2 bases, with 10 bases spanning the gap. This CDR3 has 15 residues. Patients had HPV-negative, locally advanced oral cavity squamous cell carcinoma. The chain recombines TRBV14 with TRBJ1-1; D is undetermined. The clonotype originates from a person between 35 and 79 years old with oral cavity squamous cell carcinoma. This sample comprised PBMCs, obtained before nivolumab (anti-PD-1) treatment. The CDR3, as DNA: TGTGCCAGCAGCCAAGATATACACGCCAACACTGAAGCTTTCTTT. Translated: CASSQDIHANTEAFF.